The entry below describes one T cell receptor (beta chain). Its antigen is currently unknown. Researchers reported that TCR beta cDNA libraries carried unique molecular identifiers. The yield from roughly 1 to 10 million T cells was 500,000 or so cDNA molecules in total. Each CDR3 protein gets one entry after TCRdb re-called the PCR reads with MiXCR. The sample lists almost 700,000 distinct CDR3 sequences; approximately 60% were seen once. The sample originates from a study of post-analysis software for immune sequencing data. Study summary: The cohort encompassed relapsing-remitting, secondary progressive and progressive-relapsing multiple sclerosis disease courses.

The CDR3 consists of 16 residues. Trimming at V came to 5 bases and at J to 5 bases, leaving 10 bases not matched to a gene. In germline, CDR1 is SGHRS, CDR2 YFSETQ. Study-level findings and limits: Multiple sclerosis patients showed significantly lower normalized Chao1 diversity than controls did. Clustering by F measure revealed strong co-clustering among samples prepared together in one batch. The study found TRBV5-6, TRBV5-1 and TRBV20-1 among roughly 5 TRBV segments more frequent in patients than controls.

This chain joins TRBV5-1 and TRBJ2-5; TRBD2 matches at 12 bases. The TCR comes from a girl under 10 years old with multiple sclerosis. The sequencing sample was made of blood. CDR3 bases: TGCGCCAGCAGTCCTCTAGCGGGGGGGCCGGAGGAGACCCAGTACTTC. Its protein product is CASSPLAGGPEETQYF.